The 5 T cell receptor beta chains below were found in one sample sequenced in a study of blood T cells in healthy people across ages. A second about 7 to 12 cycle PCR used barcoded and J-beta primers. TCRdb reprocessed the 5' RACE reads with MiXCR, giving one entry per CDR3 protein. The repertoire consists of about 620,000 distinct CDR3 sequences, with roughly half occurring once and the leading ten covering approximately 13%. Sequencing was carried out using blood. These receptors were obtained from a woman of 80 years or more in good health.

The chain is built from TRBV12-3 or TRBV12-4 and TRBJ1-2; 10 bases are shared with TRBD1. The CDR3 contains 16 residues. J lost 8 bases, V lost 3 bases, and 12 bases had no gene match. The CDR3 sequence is CASSFRTGGYRDGYTF. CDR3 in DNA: TGTGCCAGCAGTTTTAGGACAGGGGGTTATCGGGACGGCTACACCTTC.

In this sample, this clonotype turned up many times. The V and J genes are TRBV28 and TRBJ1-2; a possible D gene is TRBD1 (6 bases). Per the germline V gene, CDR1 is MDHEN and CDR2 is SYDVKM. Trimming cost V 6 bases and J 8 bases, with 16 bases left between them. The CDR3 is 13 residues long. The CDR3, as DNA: TGTGCCAGCAGCAACGCGGGGGCGCGGGGCTACACCTTC. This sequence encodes CASSNAGARGYTF.

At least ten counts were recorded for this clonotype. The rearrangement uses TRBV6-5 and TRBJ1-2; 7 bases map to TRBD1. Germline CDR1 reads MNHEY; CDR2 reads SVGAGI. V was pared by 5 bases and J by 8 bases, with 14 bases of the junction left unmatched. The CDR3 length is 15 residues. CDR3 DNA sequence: TGTGCCAGCAGTCGACAGGGCGAAGGGAGTGGGGGCTACACCTTC. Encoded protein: CASSRQGEGSGGYTF.

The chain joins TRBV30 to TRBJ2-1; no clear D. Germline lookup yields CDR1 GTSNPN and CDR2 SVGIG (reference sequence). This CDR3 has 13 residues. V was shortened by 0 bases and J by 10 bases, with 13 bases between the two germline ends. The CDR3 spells CAWSVVVVGEQFF. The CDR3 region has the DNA TGTGCCTGGAGTGTAGTAGTAGTAGGCGAGCAGTTCTTC. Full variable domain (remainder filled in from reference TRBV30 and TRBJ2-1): SQTIHQWPATLVQPVGSPLSLECTVEGTSNPNLYWYRQAAGRGLQLLFYSVGIGQISSEVPQNLSASRPQDRQFILSSKKLLLSDSGFYLCAWSVVVVGEQFFGPGTRLTVL.

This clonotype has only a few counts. The CDR3 DNA sequence: TGTGCCAGCAGCTTCCAACCCATCTCTAGTGGGGCAGATACGCAGTATTTT. It is translated as CASSFQPISSGADTQYF. This rearrangement joins TRBV7-2 to TRBJ2-3; D is ambiguous. The CDR3 spans 17 residues. V lost 3 bases and J lost 4, with 20 bases in between. Germline V gene lookup returns CDR1 SGHTA and CDR2 FQGNSA.